The rows below give T cell receptor beta chains drawn from one sample of a study of CD8 T cells in Susac syndrome. TCRdb used MiXCR to reprocess the immunoSEQ multiplex PCR reads, holding one entry per CDR3 protein. The sample lists roughly 250,000 distinct CDR3 sequences; about 96% were seen once. Sequenced input: CD4+ T cells from PBMCs. The receptors stem from a human donor with Susac syndrome. Each CDR3 is given with its conserved first and last residue. Each record gives: CDR3 protein, CDR3 DNA, CDR3 length, V gene, clone size, D gene, J gene. The D gene is left open where the match is weak. For some rows the clone size is stated as once, few or many, or as a class when expanded; others skip it.

CDR3aa: CATSRSGSTYNEQFF; CDR3nt: TGTGCCACCAGCCGGAGCGGGAGTACTTACAATGAGCAGTTCTTC; len: 15; v_gene: TRBV24-1; abundance: NA; d_gene: TRBD2; j_gene: TRBJ2-1
CDR3aa: CASSAKGGYTF; CDR3nt: TGTGCCAGCAGTGCCAAGGGTGGCTACACCTTC; len: 11; v_gene: TRBV25-1; abundance: once; d_gene: NA; j_gene: TRBJ1-2
CDR3aa: CSARPEVRYTEAFF; CDR3nt: TGCAGTGCTAGACCAGAGGTGAGGTATACTGAAGCTTTCTTT; len: 14; v_gene: TRBV20-1; abundance: NA; d_gene: NA; j_gene: TRBJ1-1
CDR3aa: CAISGTDQPQHF; CDR3nt: TGTGCCATCAGCGGGACCGATCAGCCCCAGCATTTT; len: 12; v_gene: TRBV10-3; abundance: NA; d_gene: NA; j_gene: TRBJ1-5
CDR3aa: CASSLVGGTETQYF; CDR3nt: TGTGCCAGCAGCTTAGTAGGCGGGACAGAGACCCAGTACTTC; len: 14; v_gene: TRBV11-2; abundance: NA; d_gene: NA; j_gene: TRBJ2-5
CDR3aa: CASSQLHTAYEQYF; CDR3nt: TGCGCCAGCAGCCAATTGCACACCGCCTACGAGCAGTACTTC; len: 14; v_gene: TRBV4-1; abundance: NA; d_gene: NA; j_gene: TRBJ2-7
CDR3aa: CASSQSLDSGNTIYF; CDR3nt: TGCGCCAGCAGTCAATCGCTAGACTCTGGAAACACCATATATTTT; len: 15; v_gene: TRBV23-1; abundance: NA; d_gene: NA; j_gene: TRBJ1-3
CDR3aa: CSVRPGGTYEQYF; CDR3nt: TGCAGCGTTCGGCCAGGGGGAACCTACGAGCAGTACTTC; len: 13; v_gene: TRBV29-1; abundance: NA; d_gene: TRBD1; j_gene: TRBJ2-7
CDR3aa: CSARPGQGRETQYF; CDR3nt: TGCAGTGCAAGACCCGGACAGGGCCGCGAGACCCAGTACTTC; len: 14; v_gene: TRBV20-1; abundance: once; d_gene: TRBD1; j_gene: TRBJ2-5
CDR3aa: CASGRSEAFF; CDR3nt: TGTGCCAGCGGACGGTCTGAAGCTTTCTTT; len: 10; v_gene: TRBV5-6; abundance: NA; d_gene: NA; j_gene: TRBJ1-1
CDR3aa: CASSTDREPHEQYF; CDR3nt: TGTGCCAGCAGCACAGACAGGGAGCCTCACGAGCAGTACTTC; len: 14; v_gene: TRBV7-9; abundance: once; d_gene: TRBD1; j_gene: TRBJ2-7
CDR3aa: CSVYGYTF; CDR3nt: TGCAGTGTTTATGGCTACACCTTC; len: 8; v_gene: TRBV20-1; abundance: few; d_gene: NA; j_gene: TRBJ1-2
CDR3aa: CASSVALRGEAFF; CDR3nt: TGTGCCAGCAGCGTAGCCCTGAGGGGTGAAGCTTTCTTT; len: 13; v_gene: TRBV9; abundance: NA; d_gene: NA; j_gene: TRBJ1-1
CDR3aa: CASSPRTANTGELFF; CDR3nt: TGTGCCAGCTCACCACGGACAGCGAACACCGGGGAGCTGTTTTTT; len: 15; v_gene: TRBV18; abundance: few; d_gene: NA; j_gene: TRBJ2-2
CDR3aa: CASSLTAYYEQYF; CDR3nt: TGTGCCAGCAGTTTAACAGCCTATTACGAGCAGTACTTC; len: 13; v_gene: TRBV28; abundance: NA; d_gene: NA; j_gene: TRBJ2-7
CDR3aa: CASSEGLYYGYTF; CDR3nt: TGTGCCAGCAGTGAAGGCCTCTACTATGGCTACACCTTC; len: 13; v_gene: TRBV25-1; abundance: NA; d_gene: NA; j_gene: TRBJ1-2
CDR3aa: CAISESSGEQYF; CDR3nt: TGTGCCATCAGTGAGTCGAGCGGCGAGCAGTACTTC; len: 12; v_gene: TRBV10-3; abundance: NA; d_gene: NA; j_gene: TRBJ2-7
CDR3aa: CASSRLAGRYEQYF; CDR3nt: TGTGCCAGCAGCAGACTAGCGGGACGGTACGAGCAGTACTTC; len: 14; v_gene: TRBV27; abundance: NA; d_gene: TRBD2; j_gene: TRBJ2-7
CDR3aa: CASSHPGQGATDTQYF; CDR3nt: TGTGCCAGCAGCCATCCGGGACAGGGAGCGACAGATACGCAGTATTTT; len: 16; v_gene: TRBV7-3; abundance: NA; d_gene: TRBD1; j_gene: TRBJ2-3
CDR3aa: CATSSQGLNTEAFF; CDR3nt: TGTGCCACCAGCTCACAGGGGTTAAACACTGAAGCTTTCTTT; len: 14; v_gene: TRBV15; abundance: NA; d_gene: TRBD1; j_gene: TRBJ1-1
CDR3aa: CASSFQTGRSETQYF; CDR3nt: TGCGCCAGCAGCTTTCAAACGGGAAGGTCAGAGACCCAGTACTTC; len: 15; v_gene: TRBV5-1; abundance: NA; d_gene: NA; j_gene: TRBJ2-5
CDR3aa: CASSLDYRTIYEQFF; CDR3nt: TGTGCCAGCAGCTTAGACTACAGGACTATCTATGAGCAGTTCTTC; len: 15; v_gene: TRBV11-2; abundance: NA; d_gene: NA; j_gene: TRBJ2-1
CDR3aa: CSASVLGNQPQHF; CDR3nt: TGCAGTGCTTCCGTTTTGGGCAATCAGCCCCAGCATTTT; len: 13; v_gene: TRBV20-1; abundance: NA; d_gene: NA; j_gene: TRBJ1-5
CDR3aa: CAIKTGTGYNEQFF; CDR3nt: TGTGCCATCAAAACCGGGACAGGCTACAATGAGCAGTTCTTC; len: 14; v_gene: TRBV2; abundance: NA; d_gene: TRBD1; j_gene: TRBJ2-1
CDR3aa: CATSRAGSYEQYF; CDR3nt: TGTGCCACCAGCAGAGCCGGGTCCTACGAGCAGTACTTC; len: 13; v_gene: TRBV15; abundance: once; d_gene: NA; j_gene: TRBJ2-7
CDR3aa: CASRKSPGHRNIQYF; CDR3nt: TGTGCCAGCAGGAAATCACCGGGACACAGGAACATTCAGTACTTC; len: 15; v_gene: TRBV28; abundance: NA; d_gene: NA; j_gene: TRBJ2-4
CDR3aa: CSVEGGTGVEKLFF; CDR3nt: TGCAGCGTTGAGGGAGGGACAGGGGTTGAAAAACTGTTTTTT; len: 14; v_gene: TRBV29-1; abundance: NA; d_gene: TRBD1; j_gene: TRBJ1-4
CDR3aa: CASSQLVKNEQFF; CDR3nt: TGTGCCAGCAGCCAACTTGTTAAAAATGAGCAGTTCTTC; len: 13; v_gene: TRBV3-1; abundance: NA; d_gene: NA; j_gene: TRBJ2-1
CDR3aa: CAWGKTGNQPQHF; CDR3nt: TGTGCCTGGGGGAAAACAGGGAATCAGCCCCAGCATTTT; len: 13; v_gene: TRBV30; abundance: NA; d_gene: NA; j_gene: TRBJ1-5
CDR3aa: CASSYRRGPYNEQFF; CDR3nt: TGTGCCAGCAGTTACAGAAGGGGCCCATACAATGAGCAGTTCTTC; len: 15; v_gene: TRBV6-5; abundance: once; d_gene: NA; j_gene: TRBJ2-1
CDR3aa: CATTGTSGIGPDTQYF; CDR3nt: TGTGCCACCACCGGGACTAGCGGGATCGGACCAGATACGCAGTATTTT; len: 16; v_gene: TRBV12-3/TRBV12-4; abundance: NA; d_gene: TRBD2; j_gene: TRBJ2-3
CDR3aa: CASSRWDSNEKLFF; CDR3nt: TGTGCCAGCTCACGCTGGGACAGTAATGAAAAACTGTTTTTT; len: 14; v_gene: TRBV18; abundance: NA; d_gene: TRBD1; j_gene: TRBJ1-4
CDR3aa: CSARGQASSYEQYF; CDR3nt: TGCAGTGCCAGGGGACAGGCGAGCTCCTACGAGCAGTACTTC; len: 14; v_gene: TRBV20-1; abundance: NA; d_gene: TRBD1; j_gene: TRBJ2-7
CDR3aa: CASSAWGGETQYF; CDR3nt: TGTGCCAGCAGCGCCTGGGGGGGAGAGACCCAGTACTTC; len: 13; v_gene: TRBV9; abundance: NA; d_gene: TRBD2; j_gene: TRBJ2-5
CDR3aa: CSVSRKYNEQFF; CDR3nt: TGCAGTGTGAGTCGGAAATACAATGAGCAGTTCTTC; len: 12; v_gene: TRBV20-1; abundance: once; d_gene: NA; j_gene: TRBJ2-1
CDR3aa: CASSQGWTEAFF; CDR3nt: TGTGCCAGCAGCCAAGGATGGACTGAAGCTTTCTTT; len: 12; v_gene: TRBV3-1; abundance: few; d_gene: NA; j_gene: TRBJ1-1
CDR3aa: CSARDPTRYVRETQYF; CDR3nt: TGCAGTGCTAGAGATCCAACCAGATACGTACGAGAGACCCAGTACTTC; len: 16; v_gene: TRBV20-1; abundance: NA; d_gene: NA; j_gene: TRBJ2-5
CDR3aa: CASTEWENTEAFF; CDR3nt: TGTGCCAGCACTGAGTGGGAGAACACTGAAGCTTTCTTT; len: 13; v_gene: TRBV7-6; abundance: NA; d_gene: NA; j_gene: TRBJ1-1
CDR3aa: CASLGRTEAFF; CDR3nt: TGTGCCAGCCTTGGACGGACTGAAGCTTTCTTT; len: 11; v_gene: TRBV27; abundance: NA; d_gene: NA; j_gene: TRBJ1-1
CDR3aa: CAWGSRPGQGAYEQYF; CDR3nt: TGTGCCTGGGGTTCAAGGCCGGGACAGGGGGCCTACGAGCAGTACTTC; len: 16; v_gene: TRBV30; abundance: NA; d_gene: TRBD1; j_gene: TRBJ2-7
CDR3aa: CASSLRDRRNYEQYF; CDR3nt: TGTGCCAGCAGTTTAAGAGACAGAAGGAACTACGAGCAGTACTTC; len: 15; v_gene: TRBV28; abundance: NA; d_gene: NA; j_gene: TRBJ2-7
CDR3aa: CATSLSGSHEQYF; CDR3nt: TGTGCCACCTCGCTTAGCGGGAGCCACGAGCAGTACTTC; len: 13; v_gene: TRBV24-1; abundance: NA; d_gene: TRBD2; j_gene: TRBJ2-7
CDR3aa: CASSTHLGRTDTQYF; CDR3nt: TGTGCCAGCAGCACCCACCTAGGACGCACAGATACGCAGTATTTT; len: 15; v_gene: TRBV7-3; abundance: NA; d_gene: NA; j_gene: TRBJ2-3
CDR3aa: CASSQEGGRNRIDNNEQFF; CDR3nt: TGTGCCAGCAGCCAAGAGGGGGGCAGGAACAGGATAGACAACAATGAGCAGTTCTTC; len: 19; v_gene: TRBV4-2; abundance: NA; d_gene: NA; j_gene: TRBJ2-1
CDR3aa: CSAAGQGRVIGSNQPQHF; CDR3nt: TGCAGTGCTGCCGGACAGGGGAGAGTTATAGGAAGCAATCAGCCCCAGCATTTT; len: 18; v_gene: TRBV20-1; abundance: NA; d_gene: TRBD1; j_gene: TRBJ1-5
CDR3aa: CASSLGPHGTSVNTGELFF; CDR3nt: TGTGCCAGCAGTTTAGGGCCCCACGGGACTAGCGTGAACACCGGGGAGCTGTTTTTT; len: 19; v_gene: TRBV12-3/TRBV12-4; abundance: NA; d_gene: TRBD2; j_gene: TRBJ2-2
CDR3aa: CATSTKLAGVSTDTQYF; CDR3nt: TGTGCCACCAGCACCAAACTAGCGGGAGTAAGCACAGATACGCAGTATTTT; len: 17; v_gene: TRBV15; abundance: NA; d_gene: TRBD2; j_gene: TRBJ2-3
CDR3aa: CSVEGQGWGNEQFF; CDR3nt: TGCAGCGTTGAGGGTCAGGGGTGGGGGAATGAGCAGTTCTTC; len: 14; v_gene: TRBV29-1; abundance: NA; d_gene: NA; j_gene: TRBJ2-1
CDR3aa: CASSPSGGTGELFF; CDR3nt: TGTGCCAGCAGCCCTAGCGGGGGTACCGGGGAGCTGTTTTTT; len: 14; v_gene: TRBV9; abundance: few; d_gene: TRBD2; j_gene: TRBJ2-2
CDR3aa: CASSPGTGVSHTEAFF; CDR3nt: TGTGCCAGCAGCCCCGGGACAGGGGTTTCCCACACTGAAGCTTTCTTT; len: 16; v_gene: TRBV3-1; abundance: NA; d_gene: TRBD1; j_gene: TRBJ1-1
CDR3aa: CSVAPTRYYEQYF; CDR3nt: TGCAGCGTCGCACCTACACGATACTACGAGCAGTACTTC; len: 13; v_gene: TRBV29-1; abundance: NA; d_gene: NA; j_gene: TRBJ2-7